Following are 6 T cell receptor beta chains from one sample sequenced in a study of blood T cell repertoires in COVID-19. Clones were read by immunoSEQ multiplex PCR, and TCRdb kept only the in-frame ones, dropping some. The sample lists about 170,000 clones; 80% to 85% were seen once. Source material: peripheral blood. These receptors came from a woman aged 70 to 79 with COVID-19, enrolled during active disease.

CDR3 residues: CASGNPGGNEQFF. Written as DNA, the CDR3 is TGCGCCAGCGGTAACCCAGGGGGGAATGAGCAGTTCTTC. The J gene is TRBJ2-1, the V gene TRBV5-1; possible D gene TRBD1, 7 bases. V shed 7 bases and J shed 7 bases, with 15 bases lying between them. The germline V gene has CDR1 SGHRS and CDR2 YFSETQ. The CDR3 sequence is 13 residues long.

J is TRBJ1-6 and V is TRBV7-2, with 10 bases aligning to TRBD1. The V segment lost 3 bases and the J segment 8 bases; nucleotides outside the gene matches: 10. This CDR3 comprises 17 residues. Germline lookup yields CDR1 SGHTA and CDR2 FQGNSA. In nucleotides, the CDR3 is TGTGCCAGCAGCTTCAGGACAGGGGGTTTAGGAGATTCACCCCTCCACTTT. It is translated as CASSFRTGGLGDSPLHF.

In DNA, the CDR3 is TGTGCCAGTAGTCCACAGGGGGCGTTCTCTGGAAACACCATATATTTT. Its protein product is CASSPQGAFSGNTIYF. The chain carries TRBV19 and TRBJ1-3, with TRBD1 matching over 9 bases. Germline V gene sequence: CDR1 LNHDA, CDR2 SQIVND (reference sequence). Losses at the gene ends were 5 bases for V and 0 bases for J; bases not matched to a gene: 5. The CDR3 consists of 16 residues.

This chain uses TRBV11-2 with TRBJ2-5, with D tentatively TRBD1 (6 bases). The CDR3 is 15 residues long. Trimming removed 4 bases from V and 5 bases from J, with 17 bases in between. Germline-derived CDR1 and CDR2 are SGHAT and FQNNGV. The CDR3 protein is CASSSGIGGLETQYF. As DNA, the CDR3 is TGTGCCAGCAGCTCCGGGATAGGGGGTTTGGAGACCCAGTACTTC.

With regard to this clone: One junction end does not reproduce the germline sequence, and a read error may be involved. This chain's CDR3 is CASSLARPGGIGELFF. The CDR3 DNA reads as TGTGCTAGCAGCTTAGCAAGGCCAGGGGGCATCGGGGAGCTGTTTTTT. The rearrangement uses TRBV7-7 and TRBJ2-2; 8 bases align to TRBD1. In germline, CDR1 is SSHAT, CDR2 FNYEAQ (reference sequence). CDR3 size: 16 residues.

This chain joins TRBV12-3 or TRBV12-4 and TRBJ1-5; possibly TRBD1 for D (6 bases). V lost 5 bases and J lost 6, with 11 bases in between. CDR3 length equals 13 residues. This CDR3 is CASSTGSGQPQHF. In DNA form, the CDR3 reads TGTGCCAGCAGTACAGGGTCCGGTCAGCCCCAGCATTTT.